One sample yielded the 20 T cell receptor beta chains listed below, sequenced in a study of T cell responses to AZD1222 COVID-19 vaccine (dated by TCRdb to 2020 to 2022). The method behind the library was the immunoSEQ multiplex PCR assay. This is the immuneACCESS table as TCRdb keeps it, with only in-frame sequences that have V and J called. A part of the clones is gone; compared with another copy, unresolved V genes explain less than half, and the rest is unexplained. For this sample there are approximately 100,000 clones; about 92% appear just once. Approximately 1.1% of the sample is in the top ten clones. The time point label, read with the paper, signifies: baseline before first vaccination. This material consisted of peripheral blood, taken on day 0 of AZD1222 vaccination. These receptor sequences come from an adult in good health.

The chain joins TRBV4-3 to TRBJ2-1; unclear D gene. Trimming pared 3 bases from V and 0 bases from J, leaving 24 bases between. The CDR3 sequence is 20 residues long. Germline V gives CDR1 LGHNA, CDR2 YSLEER. CDR3 nucleotides: TGCGCCAGCAGCCACCACCCTGTCGAAGAAGAACTTAGCTCCTACAATGAGCAGTTCTTC. Translation: CASSHHPVEEELSSYNEQFF.

The CDR3 spells CASSLDVSSDTQYF. The CDR3 DNA is TGTGCCAGCAGCTTAGATGTTAGCTCTGATACGCAGTATTTT. The gene calls are TRBV7-2 and TRBJ2-3, with no clear D. Germline V lookup: CDR1 SGHTA, CDR2 FQGNSA. The ends were cut back, 1 base at V and 6 bases at J, with 11 bases in the middle. The CDR3 consists of 14 residues. Variable domain in full (rest from reference TRBV7-2 and TRBJ2-3): GAGVSQSPSNKVTEKGKDVELRCDPISGHTALYWYRQSLGQGLEFLIYFQGNSAPDKSGLPSDRFSAERTGGSVSTLTIQRTQQEDSAVYLCASSLDVSSDTQYFGPGTRLTVL.

This rearrangement joins TRBV5-1 to TRBJ1-4; no definite D call. The germline V and J ends were trimmed by 7 bases and 8 bases, with 15 bases remaining between them. Looked up from germline, CDR1 is SGHRS and CDR2 is YFSETQ. The CDR3 extends over 13 amino acids. The CDR3: CASGSQPEEKLFF. CDR3 sequence (DNA): TGCGCCAGCGGCAGCCAGCCCGAGGAAAAACTGTTTTTT.

For the CDR3, the DNA is TGTGCCAGCAGTCCTAGGGATACTGGAAACACCATATATTTT. Its protein is CASSPRDTGNTIYF. V gene TRBV6-5 combines with J gene TRBJ1-3; the D is unclear. The CDR3 has 14 residues. The V gene lost 5 bases and the J gene lost 2 bases, with 10 bases spanning the gap. Per germline, CDR1 MNHEY and CDR2 SVGAGI.

The chain employs TRBV7-8 and TRBJ1-1; no clear D gene. This CDR3 comprises 12 residues. Germline V gene data show CDR1 as SGHVS and CDR2 as FQNEAQ. V was clipped by 5 bases and J by 8 bases, with 12 bases between them. The CDR3 DNA is TGTGCCAGCAGCCGGTCGGGTTCCGAAGCTTTCTTT. Protein product: CASSRSGSEAFF.

The genes are TRBV5-5 and TRBJ1-2; 7 bases align to TRBD1. The CDR3 sequence is 18 residues long. Trimming took 0 bases from V and 6 from J; bases not matched to a gene: 17. The V gene's germline CDR1 is SGHKS and CDR2 YYEKEE (reference sequence). CDR3 coding DNA: TGTGCCAGCAGCTTGGCCCTGGCAGGGGGAGGTTTGAGGAATGGCTACACCTTC. Its translation: CASSLALAGGGLRNGYTF.

This chain joins TRBV13 and TRBJ2-7, with D maybe TRBD1 (6 bases). The V end lost 10 bases, the J end lost 2 bases, and 21 bases lay between the germline ends. The CDR3 sequence is 15 residues long. CDR1 and CDR2 from the germline V gene are PRHDT and FYEKMQ (reference sequence). In nucleotides, the CDR3 is TGTGCCACCGAACGACAGGCAGGTCCAACCTACGAGCAGTACTTC. Amino acids: CATERQAGPTYEQYF.

The V gene is TRBV12-5, the J gene TRBJ1-1; 8 bases fit TRBD1. Germline CDR1 and CDR2: LGHNT and FRNRAP. Unmatched junction bases numbered 7, after V lost 4 bases and J lost 3 bases. This CDR3 has 15 amino acids. The CDR3 sequence is CASGSTRQGYTEAFF. The CDR3 nucleotides are TGTGCTAGTGGTTCGACACGACAGGGGTACACTGAAGCTTTCTTT.

The V gene is TRBV19, the J gene TRBJ2-7, with 8 bases lining up with TRBD1. The CDR3 consists of 15 residues. Germline V gene lookup returns CDR1 LNHDA and CDR2 SQIVND (reference sequence). Unmatched junction bases numbered 12, after V lost 6 bases and J lost 5 bases. The CDR3 loop reads CASSQPYGTGNEQYF. In DNA form, the CDR3 reads TGTGCCAGTAGCCAGCCTTACGGGACAGGTAACGAGCAGTACTTC.

The V and J genes are TRBV30 and TRBJ1-2; D is uncertain. Looked up from germline, CDR1 is GTSNPN and CDR2 is SVGIG (reference sequence). The CDR3 length is 12 residues. Trimming removed 0 bases from V and 0 bases from J, with 2 bases in between. The chain's CDR3 is CAWSVTNYGYTF. CDR3 nucleotide sequence: TGTGCCTGGAGTGTTACTAACTATGGCTACACCTTC.

The chain uses TRBV30 and TRBJ1-2; unclear D gene. Trimming removed 5 bases from V and 7 bases from J, with 14 bases in between. This CDR3 contains 12 residues. Germline values: CDR1 GTSNPN, CDR2 SVGIG (reference sequence). For the CDR3, the DNA is TGTGCCTGGGAGGTAAAGGGAGCTGGCTACACCTTC. Translating it yields CAWEVKGAGYTF.

This chain links TRBV19 with TRBJ2-7; D gene ambiguous. The V gene's germline CDR1 is LNHDA and CDR2 SQIVND (reference sequence). The CDR3 has 13 amino acids. The ends were cut back, 1 base at V and 6 bases at J, with 10 bases in the middle. The CDR3 bases are TGTGCCAGTAGTATAGGACGCGTTGGCGAGCAGTACTTC. It is translated as CASSIGRVGEQYF.

This chain joins TRBV5-5 and TRBJ2-3; TRBD1 matches 7 bases. Germline V gives CDR1 SGHKS, CDR2 YYEKEE (reference sequence). This CDR3 region has 17 residues. V gave up 4 bases and J gave up 1 base; unmatched junction bases: 12. This CDR3 reads CASSQNRGRGGTDTQYF. The DNA of the CDR3 is TGTGCCAGCAGCCAGAACAGGGGACGTGGAGGCACAGATACGCAGTATTTT.

The gene calls are TRBV27 and TRBJ2-7; D ambiguous. V gave up 6 bases and J gave up 4 bases, with 16 bases separating them. Germline lookup yields CDR1 MNHEY and CDR2 SMNVEV (reference sequence). CDR3 length equals 14 residues. Here the CDR3 DNA reads TGTGCCAGCAGCGAGTTGAGAAGGCCTTACGAGCAGTACTTC. This translates into CASSELRRPYEQYF.

The genes are TRBV3-1 (or the pseudogene TRBV3-2) and TRBJ2-3; D is uncertain. Germline CDR1 reads LGHDT; CDR2 reads YNNKEL (reference sequence). V dropped 3 bases and J dropped 3 bases, with 7 bases sitting between them. The CDR3 sequence is 13 residues long. The CDR3 region is CASSHSRTDTQYF. The CDR3 DNA follows: TGTGCCAGCAGCCACTCTAGAACAGATACGCAGTATTTT.

The chain is built from TRBV6-5 and TRBJ1-1; D is possibly TRBD1 (6 bases). The CDR3 sequence is 15 residues long. With 7 bases removed from V and 3 bases from J, the gap between germline ends came to 18 bases. Germline V gives CDR1 MNHEY, CDR2 SVGAGI. CDR3 DNA: TGTGCCAGCACCATACAGGGCCGATCAGACACTGAAGCTTTCTTT. Translation: CASTIQGRSDTEAFF.

The rearrangement uses TRBV3-1 (or the pseudogene TRBV3-2) and TRBJ2-7, with 12 bases lining up with TRBD2. The CDR3 consists of 14 residues. The V gene's germline CDR1 is LGHDT and CDR2 YNNKEL (reference sequence). The V gene end was trimmed by 2 bases and the J gene end by 6 bases; junction bases not matched to a gene: 2. CDR3 residues: CASSQQLAGGEQYF. DNA for the CDR3: TGTGCCAGCAGCCAACAACTAGCGGGGGGCGAGCAGTACTTC.

The chain links TRBV7-2 to TRBJ2-3, with TRBD1 identical over 8 bases. V shed 5 bases and J 0 bases; nucleotides not matched to a gene: 4. Germline CDR1 and CDR2: SGHTA and FQGNSA. The CDR3 sequence is 15 residues long. Here the CDR3 reads CASSQGAVSTDTQYF. CDR3 nucleotide sequence: TGTGCCAGCAGCCAGGGGGCGGTGAGCACAGATACGCAGTATTTT.

The V call is TRBV20-1, the J call TRBJ2-7; 8 positions match TRBD2. Germline CDR1 is DFQATT and CDR2 is SNEGSKA (reference sequence). The V segment lost 3 bases and the J segment 7 bases; nucleotides outside the gene matches: 11. The CDR3 is 14 amino acids. The CDR3 here is CSASKAGGLAEQYF. Here the CDR3 DNA reads TGCAGTGCTAGTAAGGCGGGGGGACTTGCGGAGCAGTACTTC.

V is TRBV9 and J is TRBJ1-4; TRBD1 might be the D (6 bases). There are 15 residues in the CDR3. The V gene's germline CDR1 is SGDLS and CDR2 YYNGEE. Between the trimmed V and J ends, which lost 3 bases and 3 bases, there was a span of 12 bases. In DNA, the CDR3 is TGTGCCAGCAGCGGAAAGACAGGTCCTAATGAAAAACTGTTTTTT. The encoded protein is CASSGKTGPNEKLFF.